This T cell receptor (beta chain) was sequenced during a study of regulatory T cells in long-lasting Graves disease. Both iRepertoire HTBI primers and Arm-PCR of CDR3 regions were used to build the TCR beta libraries. A single record per CDR3 protein comes from TCRdb applying MiXCR to the multiplex PCR reads. The profile shows roughly 430,000 distinct CDR3 sequences, 15% to 20% of them singletons. This CDR3 spans 13 amino acids. Trimming left V 5 bases short and J 3 bases short, with 10 bases between. The germline CDR1 and CDR2 sequences are SGHTA and FQGTGA. This clonotype has at least ten counts. Time point reported: newly diagnosed GD, antithyroid drugs for less than 3 months. After RNA was extracted from PBMCs, the TCR library was made from it. Each patient gave roughly 10 milliliters of EDTA-anticoagulated peripheral blood. These data are also associated with another study on T cells in Graves' hyperthyroidism and ophthalmopathy. That source reports: HTBI primers were the set used in a first-round RT-PCR of the TCR CDR3. Most thyroid clonotypes that were expanded above 0.001 also turned up in blood.

This chain joins TRBV7-3 and TRBJ2-5; D possibly corresponds to TRBD2 (5 bases). The TCR was taken from a woman in her 30s with Graves disease. This sample comprised peripheral blood mononuclear cells (PBMCs), obtained at new diagnosis, from a patient treated with antithyroid drugs. CDR3 amino acids: CASSPKREETQYF. DNA of the CDR3: TGTGCCAGCAGCCCGAAGAGGGAAGAGACCCAGTACTTC.